A single sample is the source of the 22 T cell receptor beta chains below, sequenced in a study of blood T cell repertoires in COVID-19. Clones were read by immunoSEQ multiplex PCR, and TCRdb kept only the in-frame ones, dropping some. The table lists about 73,000 clones, 80% to 85% of them singletons. Sequenced sample: peripheral blood. All receptors come from an elderly man with active or convalescent COVID-19.

This clone was detected a few times. The J gene is TRBJ2-5, the V gene TRBV19; TRBD2 might be the D (5 bases). This CDR3 region has 12 residues. Looked up from germline, CDR1 is LNHDA and CDR2 is SQIVND (reference sequence). CDR3 sequence (DNA): TGTGCAAGTCAGGACTCCCAAGAGACCCAGTACTTC. Its protein is CASQDSQETQYF.

The V gene is TRBV30, the J gene TRBJ1-1; D not resolved. Germline CDR1 is GTSNPN and CDR2 is SVGIG (reference sequence). The CDR3 has 15 amino acids. Trimming stripped 0 bases from V and 1 base from J, with 12 bases between. The CDR3, as DNA: TGTGCCTGGAGTGTACTAGGGTTATCGAACACTGAAGCTTTCTTT. It yields the protein CAWSVLGLSNTEAFF.

The V gene is TRBV11-2, the J gene TRBJ2-2, with D uncertain. Germline V CDR1 and CDR2: SGHAT, FQNNGV. V was pared by 1 base and J by 4 bases, with 10 bases between. This CDR3 has 15 amino acids. In nucleotides, the CDR3 is TGTGCCAGCAGCTTAGCCGTTAGCCCCACCGGGGAGCTGTTTTTT. It is translated as CASSLAVSPTGELFF.

The chain couples TRBV3-1 (or the pseudogene TRBV3-2) to TRBJ2-2; 8 nucleotides match TRBD1. CDR1 is LGHDT and CDR2 is YNNKEL in the germline V gene (reference sequence). With 1 base clipped from V and 5 bases from J, the junction kept 3 bases outside the gene matches. This CDR3 is 15 amino acids long. The CDR3 loop is CASSQGTGLTGELFF. The CDR3, as DNA: TGTGCCAGCAGCCAAGGGACAGGGTTGACCGGGGAGCTGTTTTTT.

The chain joins TRBV27 to TRBJ2-2; tentatively, D is TRBD2 (5 bases). Per germline, CDR1 MNHEY and CDR2 SMNVEV (reference sequence). Trimming removed 1 base from V and 8 bases from J, with 14 bases in between. The CDR3 totals 15 residues. CDR3 bases: TGTGCCAGCAGTTTATACGGACTCCCGGGAGGGGAGCTGTTTTTT. Translating it yields CASSLYGLPGGELFF.

In this sample, this clone turned up once. This chain links TRBV5-1 with TRBJ2-2; the match to TRBD1 covers 7 bases. Germline V gene lookup returns CDR1 SGHRS and CDR2 YFSETQ. With V trimmed by 3 bases and J by 6 bases, 11 bases remained unmatched. The CDR3 extends over 16 amino acids. The DNA of the CDR3 is TGCGCCAGCAGCTCCACGGAACTGACAGGGTCCGGGGAGCTGTTTTTT. Protein sequence: CASSSTELTGSGELFF.

This clone was seen once. This sequence joins TRBV11-2 and TRBJ2-3; 7 bases map to TRBD2. From germline, CDR1 is SGHAT and CDR2 FQNNGV. The length of the CDR3 is 16 residues. The junction had 15 bases not matched to a gene; V was cut back by 4 bases and J by 8 bases. The CDR3 here is CASSSLSGRARGTQYF. The CDR3 DNA sequence: TGTGCCAGCAGCTCGTTATCGGGGAGGGCCCGGGGTACGCAGTATTTT.

The chain recombines TRBV7-9 with TRBJ1-5; 11 bases are a match to TRBD1. Losses at the gene ends were 6 bases for V and 4 bases for J; bases not matched to a gene: 5. Germline lookup yields CDR1 SEHNR and CDR2 FQNEAQ (reference sequence). The CDR3 extends over 15 amino acids. CDR3 sequence reads: CASSTGTGGNQPQHF. The CDR3 DNA follows: TGTGCCAGCAGTACGGGGACAGGGGGGAATCAGCCCCAGCATTTT.

The chain employs TRBV7-2 and TRBJ2-7; maybe TRBD1 (6 bases). Trimming cost V 5 bases and J 0 bases, with 11 bases left between them. This CDR3 region has 14 residues. CDR1 and CDR2 (germline): SGHTA, FQGNSA. CDR3 residues: CASSVGHGSYEQYF. The CDR3 region has the DNA TGTGCCAGCAGCGTGGGACATGGCTCCTACGAGCAGTACTTC.

This chain connects TRBV2 to TRBJ2-2; 8 bases align to TRBD2. V dropped 4 bases and J dropped 4; count of bases not matched to a gene: 5. The germline CDR1 and CDR2 sequences are SNHLY and FYNNEI. CDR3 length equals 15 residues. The CDR3 coding sequence is TGTGCCAGCAGTGGAGAAGCGGGGGCCACCGGGGAGCTGTTTTTT. This codes for CASSGEAGATGELFF.

This rearrangement joins TRBV6-6 to TRBJ1-2, with D possibly being TRBD1 (5 bases). This CDR3 has 11 residues. V was cut by 6 bases and J by 4 bases, with 6 bases left in between. Per the germline V gene, CDR1 is MNHNY and CDR2 is SVGAGI (reference sequence). CDR3 nucleotides: TGTGCCAGCAGCGACAGCTATGGCTACACCTTC. As protein: CASSDSYGYTF.

The CDR3 DNA reads as TGTGCCAGCAGTTACTGGGGCGCCGACACCGGGGAGCTGTTTTTT. This encodes CASSYWGADTGELFF. This rearrangement joins TRBV6-2 or TRBV6-3 to TRBJ2-2; possible D gene TRBD1, 5 bases. CDR3 length equals 15 residues. Germline lookup yields CDR1 MNHEY and CDR2 SVGEGT. The V end was cut by 1 base, the J end by 3 bases, with 9 bases between.

This clone was detected once. The chain couples TRBV30 to TRBJ1-1; the match to TRBD1 covers 8 bases. Germline V gene lookup returns CDR1 GTSNPN and CDR2 SVGIG (reference sequence). J lost 0 bases, V lost 0 bases, and 6 bases had no gene match. The CDR3 totals 16 residues. Here the CDR3 reads CAWSVPQGALNTEAFF. The CDR3, as DNA: TGTGCCTGGAGTGTTCCCCAGGGGGCCCTGAACACTGAAGCTTTCTTT.

The J gene is TRBJ2-2, the V gene TRBV7-9; 10 bases agree with TRBD2. J lost 5 bases, V lost 0 bases, and 0 bases had no gene match. The CDR3 runs to 15 residues. CDR1 is SEHNR and CDR2 is FQNEAQ in the germline V gene (reference sequence). The CDR3 region is CASSLASGRTGELFF. The CDR3, as DNA: TGTGCCAGCAGCTTAGCTAGCGGGAGGACCGGGGAGCTGTTTTTT.

The J gene is TRBJ1-1, the V gene TRBV5-1, with D possibly matching TRBD1 (5 bases). V was shortened by 2 bases and J by 1 base, with 9 bases between the two germline ends. The CDR3 runs to 14 residues. Germline V gene data show CDR1 as SGHRS and CDR2 as YFSETQ. The CDR3 sequence: CASSFGGTNTEAFF. The CDR3 DNA reads as TGCGCCAGCAGCTTCGGGGGGACGAACACTGAAGCTTTCTTT.

The rearrangement links TRBV9 to TRBJ2-1; maybe TRBD2 (5 bases). Germline CDR1 SGDLS, CDR2 YYNGEE. The CDR3 loop spans 15 amino acids. Trimming pared 6 bases from V and 2 bases from J, leaving 15 bases between. The CDR3 spells CASTAGPETYNEQFF. The CDR3 nucleotides are TGTGCCAGCACCGCGGGCCCGGAAACCTACAATGAGCAGTTCTTC.

This sequence joins TRBV27 and TRBJ2-1, with 10 bases identical to TRBD2. The V segment lost 5 bases and the J segment 2 bases; nucleotides outside the gene matches: 3. The CDR3 covers 15 residues. Germline V gives CDR1 MNHEY, CDR2 SMNVEV (reference sequence). The CDR3 loop reads CASSRTSGPYNEQFF. CDR3 nucleotides: TGTGCCAGCAGTCGGACTAGCGGTCCCTACAATGAGCAGTTCTTC.

The chain recombines TRBV4-3 with TRBJ2-1; 11 nucleotides align to TRBD2. The CDR3 runs 15 residues. Germline lookup yields CDR1 LGHNA and CDR2 YSLEER. Germline trimming cut 4 bases from V and 9 bases from J; bases unmatched to any gene: 8. Written as DNA, the CDR3 is TGCGCCAGCAGCCCCCTCCTAGGACTAGCGGGTGAGCAGTTCTTC. Protein sequence: CASSPLLGLAGEQFF.

Only one count was recorded for this clone. The genes are TRBV5-4 and TRBJ2-2, with 13 bases matching TRBD2. With V trimmed by 4 bases and J by 2 bases, 5 bases remained unmatched. Germline V gene lookup returns CDR1 SGHNT and CDR2 YYREEE (reference sequence). The CDR3 extends over 17 amino acids. In DNA form, the CDR3 reads TGTGCCAGCAGCCCGGGACTAGCGGGAATTAACACCGGGGAGCTGTTTTTT. Its protein is CASSPGLAGINTGELFF.

The V and J genes are TRBV6-5 and TRBJ1-6; the D gene is possibly TRBD1 (5 bases). CDR1 and CDR2 from the germline V gene are MNHEY and SVGAGI. The CDR3 totals 15 residues. Trimming shortened V by 6 bases and J by 5 bases, and 14 bases separated the two germline ends. The chain's CDR3 is CASRYTRVNNSPLHF. In DNA form, the CDR3 reads TGTGCCAGCAGATACACCAGGGTTAATAATTCACCCCTCCACTTT.

This chain links TRBV6-5 with TRBJ2-1, with 7 positions matching TRBD2. The V segment lost 6 bases and the J segment 7 bases; nucleotides outside the gene matches: 12. The germline CDR1 and CDR2 sequences are MNHEY and SVGAGI. The CDR3 covers 15 residues. The CDR3 loop reads CASSGLELGANEQFF. CDR3 DNA sequence: TGTGCCAGCAGCGGACTAGAACTAGGTGCGAATGAGCAGTTCTTC.

The sample holds one count of this clone. The chain recombines TRBV18 with TRBJ2-1; tentative D call: TRBD1 (7 bases). The germline V gene encodes CDR1 KGHSH and CDR2 LQKENI. The ends were cut back, 8 bases at V and 4 bases at J, with 18 bases in the middle. CDR3 size: 15 residues. The CDR3 loop is CASHAGQRLYNEQFF. The CDR3 DNA is TGTGCCAGCCACGCGGGACAGCGACTATACAATGAGCAGTTCTTC.